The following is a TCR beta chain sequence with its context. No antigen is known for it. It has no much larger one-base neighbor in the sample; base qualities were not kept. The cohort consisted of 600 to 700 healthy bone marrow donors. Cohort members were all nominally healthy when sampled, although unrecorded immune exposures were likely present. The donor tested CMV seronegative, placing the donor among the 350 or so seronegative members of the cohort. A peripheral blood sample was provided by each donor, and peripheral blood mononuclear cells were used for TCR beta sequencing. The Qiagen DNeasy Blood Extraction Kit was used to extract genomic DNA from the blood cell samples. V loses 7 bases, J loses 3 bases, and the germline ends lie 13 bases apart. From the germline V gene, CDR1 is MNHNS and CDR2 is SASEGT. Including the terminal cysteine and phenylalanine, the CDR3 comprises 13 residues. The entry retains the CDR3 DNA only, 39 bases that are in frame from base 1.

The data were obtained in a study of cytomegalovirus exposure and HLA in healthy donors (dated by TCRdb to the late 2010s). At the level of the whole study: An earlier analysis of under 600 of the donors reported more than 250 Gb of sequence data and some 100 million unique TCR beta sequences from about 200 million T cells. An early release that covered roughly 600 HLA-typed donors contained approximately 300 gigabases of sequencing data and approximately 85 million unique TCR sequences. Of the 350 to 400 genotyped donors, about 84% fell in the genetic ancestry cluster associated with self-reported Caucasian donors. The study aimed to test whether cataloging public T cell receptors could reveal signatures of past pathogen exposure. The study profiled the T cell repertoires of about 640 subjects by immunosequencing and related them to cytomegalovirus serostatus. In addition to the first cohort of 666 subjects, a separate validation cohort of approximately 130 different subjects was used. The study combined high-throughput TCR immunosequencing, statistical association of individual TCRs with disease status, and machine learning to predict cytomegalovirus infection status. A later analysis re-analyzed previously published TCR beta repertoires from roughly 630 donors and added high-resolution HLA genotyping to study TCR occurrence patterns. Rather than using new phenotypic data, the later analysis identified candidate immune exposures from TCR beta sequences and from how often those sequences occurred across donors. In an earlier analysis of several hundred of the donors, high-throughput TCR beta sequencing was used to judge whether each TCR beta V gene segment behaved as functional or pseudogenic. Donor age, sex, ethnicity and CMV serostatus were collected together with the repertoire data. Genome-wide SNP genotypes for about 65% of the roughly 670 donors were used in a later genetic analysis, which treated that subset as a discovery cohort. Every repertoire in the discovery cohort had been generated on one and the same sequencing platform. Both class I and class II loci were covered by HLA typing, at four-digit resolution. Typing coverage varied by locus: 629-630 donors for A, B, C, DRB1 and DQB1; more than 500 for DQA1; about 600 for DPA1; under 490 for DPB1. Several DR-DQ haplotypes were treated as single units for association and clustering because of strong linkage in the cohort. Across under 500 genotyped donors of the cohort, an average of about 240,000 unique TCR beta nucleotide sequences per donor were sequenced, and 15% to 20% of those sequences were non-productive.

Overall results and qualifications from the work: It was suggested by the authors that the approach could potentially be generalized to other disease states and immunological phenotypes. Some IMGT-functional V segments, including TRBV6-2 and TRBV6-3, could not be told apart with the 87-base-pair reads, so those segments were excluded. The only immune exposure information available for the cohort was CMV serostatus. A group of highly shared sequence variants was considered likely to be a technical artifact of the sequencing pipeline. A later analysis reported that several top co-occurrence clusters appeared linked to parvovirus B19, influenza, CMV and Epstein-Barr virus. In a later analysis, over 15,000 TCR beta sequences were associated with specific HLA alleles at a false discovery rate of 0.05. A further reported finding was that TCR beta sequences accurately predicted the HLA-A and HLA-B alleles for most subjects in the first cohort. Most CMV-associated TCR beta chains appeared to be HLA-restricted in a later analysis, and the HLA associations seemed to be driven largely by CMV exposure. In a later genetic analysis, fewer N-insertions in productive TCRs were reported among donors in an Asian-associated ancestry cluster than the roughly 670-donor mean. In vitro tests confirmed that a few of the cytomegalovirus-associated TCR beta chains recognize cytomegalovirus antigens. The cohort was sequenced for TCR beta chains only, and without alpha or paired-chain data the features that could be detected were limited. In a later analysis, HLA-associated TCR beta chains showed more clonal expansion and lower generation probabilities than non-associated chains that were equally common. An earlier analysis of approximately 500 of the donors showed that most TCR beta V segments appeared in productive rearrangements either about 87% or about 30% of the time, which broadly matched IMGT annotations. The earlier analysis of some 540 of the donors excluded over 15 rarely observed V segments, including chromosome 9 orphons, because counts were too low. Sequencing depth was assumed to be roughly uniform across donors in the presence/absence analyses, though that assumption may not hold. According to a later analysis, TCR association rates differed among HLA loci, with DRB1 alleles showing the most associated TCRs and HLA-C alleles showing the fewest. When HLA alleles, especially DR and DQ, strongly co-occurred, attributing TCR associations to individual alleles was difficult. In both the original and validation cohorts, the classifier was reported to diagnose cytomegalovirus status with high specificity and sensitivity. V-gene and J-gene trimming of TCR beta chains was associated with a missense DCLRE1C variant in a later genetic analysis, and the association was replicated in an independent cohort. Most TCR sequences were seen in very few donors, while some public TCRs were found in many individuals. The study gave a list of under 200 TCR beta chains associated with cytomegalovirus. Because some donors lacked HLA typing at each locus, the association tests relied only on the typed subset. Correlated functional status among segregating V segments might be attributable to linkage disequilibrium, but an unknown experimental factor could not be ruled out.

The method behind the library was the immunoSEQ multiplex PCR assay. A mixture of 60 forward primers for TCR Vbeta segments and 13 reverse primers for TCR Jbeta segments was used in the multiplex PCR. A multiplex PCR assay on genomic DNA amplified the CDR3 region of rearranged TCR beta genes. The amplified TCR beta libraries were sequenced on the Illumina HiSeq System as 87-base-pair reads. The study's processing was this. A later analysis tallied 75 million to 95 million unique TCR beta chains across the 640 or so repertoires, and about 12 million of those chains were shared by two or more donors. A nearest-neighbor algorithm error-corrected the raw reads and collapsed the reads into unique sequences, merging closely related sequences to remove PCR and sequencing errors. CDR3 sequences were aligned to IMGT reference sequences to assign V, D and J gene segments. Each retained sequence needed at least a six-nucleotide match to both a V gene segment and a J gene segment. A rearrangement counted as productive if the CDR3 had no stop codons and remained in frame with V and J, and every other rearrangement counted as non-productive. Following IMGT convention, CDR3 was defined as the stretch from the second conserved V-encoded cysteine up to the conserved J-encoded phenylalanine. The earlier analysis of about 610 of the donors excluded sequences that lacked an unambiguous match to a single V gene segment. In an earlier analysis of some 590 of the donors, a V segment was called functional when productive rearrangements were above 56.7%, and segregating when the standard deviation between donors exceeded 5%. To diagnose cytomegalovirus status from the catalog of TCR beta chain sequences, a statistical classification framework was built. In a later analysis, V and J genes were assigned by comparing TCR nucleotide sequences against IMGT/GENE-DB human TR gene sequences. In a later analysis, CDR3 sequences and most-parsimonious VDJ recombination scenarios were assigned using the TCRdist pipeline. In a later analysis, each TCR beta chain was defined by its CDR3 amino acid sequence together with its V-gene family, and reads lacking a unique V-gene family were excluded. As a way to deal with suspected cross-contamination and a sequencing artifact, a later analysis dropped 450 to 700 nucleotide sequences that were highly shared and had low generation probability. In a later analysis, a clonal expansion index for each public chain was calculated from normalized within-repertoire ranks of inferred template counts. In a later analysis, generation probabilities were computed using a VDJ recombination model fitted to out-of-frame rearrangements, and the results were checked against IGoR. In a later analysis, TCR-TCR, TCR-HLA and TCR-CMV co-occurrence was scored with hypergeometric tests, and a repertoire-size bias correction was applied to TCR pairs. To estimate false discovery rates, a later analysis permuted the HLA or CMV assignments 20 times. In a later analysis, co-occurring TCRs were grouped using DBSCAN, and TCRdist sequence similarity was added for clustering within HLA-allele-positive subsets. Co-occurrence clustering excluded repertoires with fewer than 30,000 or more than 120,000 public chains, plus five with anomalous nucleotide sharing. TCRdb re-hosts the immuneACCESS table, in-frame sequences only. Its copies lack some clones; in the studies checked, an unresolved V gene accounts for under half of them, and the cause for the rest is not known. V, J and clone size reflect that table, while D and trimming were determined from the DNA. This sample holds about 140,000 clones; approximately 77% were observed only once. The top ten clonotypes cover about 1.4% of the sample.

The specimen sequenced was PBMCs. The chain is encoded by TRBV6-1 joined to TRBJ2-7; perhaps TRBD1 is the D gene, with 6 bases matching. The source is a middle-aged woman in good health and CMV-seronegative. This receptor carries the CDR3 CASITGPNYEQYF. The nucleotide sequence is TGTGCCAGCATTACAGGGCCTAACTACGAGCAGTACTTC.